This entry lists 14 T cell receptor beta chains sequenced from one sample in a study of blood T cell repertoires in COVID-19. The table came from immunoSEQ multiplex PCR; TCRdb's copy has only in-frame clones and leaves some out. The sample shows some 200,000 clones, just over 90% of them seen only once. The sequenced sample consisted of peripheral blood. The receptors shown here come from a man aged 25-45 years with acute or convalescent COVID-19.

V gene TRBV19 combines with J gene TRBJ1-5; the D gene is possibly TRBD1 (5 bases). The CDR3 has 17 amino acids. Germline assignment: CDR1 LNHDA and CDR2 SQIVND (reference sequence). V shed 4 bases and J shed 1 base, with 17 bases lying between them. CDR3 in amino acids: CASSRRGGERSNQPQHF. As DNA, the CDR3 is TGTGCCAGTAGTAGGCGGGGAGGGGAGAGGAGCAATCAGCCCCAGCATTTT.

The chain carries TRBV6-6 and TRBJ1-2; the match to TRBD1 covers 9 bases. Germline V lookup: CDR1 MNHNY, CDR2 SVGAGI (reference sequence). The CDR3 spans 14 residues. Trimming at V came to 5 bases and at J to 8 bases, leaving 9 bases not matched to a gene. The CDR3 DNA reads as TGTGCCAGCAGTAGGGACAGGGAGAGAGGGGGCTACACCTTC. Its translation is CASSRDRERGGYTF.

The chain couples TRBV5-1 to TRBJ2-5, with 8 bases identical to TRBD2. CDR3 length: 12 amino acids. In germline, CDR1 is SGHRS, CDR2 YFSETQ. The trim removed 9 bases at V and 3 bases at J, leaving 4 bases unmatched. The CDR3 loop is CATRGGEETQYF. The CDR3 DNA follows: TGCGCCACCCGGGGGGGGGAAGAGACCCAGTACTTC.

The CDR3: CAMSFRLADYNEQFF. The CDR3 DNA sequence: TGTGCCATGAGTTTCCGACTAGCGGATTACAATGAGCAGTTCTTC. The V and J genes are TRBV10-3 and TRBJ2-1; 9 nucleotides line up with TRBD2. The CDR3 covers 15 residues. Looked up from germline, CDR1 is ENHRY and CDR2 is SYGVKD. V lost 9 bases, J lost 4 bases, and 10 bases stayed unmatched.

V and J are TRBV4-1 and TRBJ2-7; perhaps TRBD2 as D (5 bases). This CDR3 is built from 16 residues. V lost 4 bases and J lost 0, with 16 bases in between. CDR1 MGHRA and CDR2 YSYEKL come from the germline V gene. The chain's CDR3 is CASSPSASGISYEQYF. CDR3 nucleotides: TGCGCCAGCAGCCCTTCAGCGAGCGGCATCTCCTACGAGCAGTACTTC.

For the CDR3, the DNA is TGTGCCAGCAGTTACTTGGCGGTCCAGATGAAGTGGCTGTTTTTT. It translates to CASSYLAVQMKWLFF. The chain combines TRBV6-6 with TRBJ1-4; D gene ambiguous. Germline-derived CDR1 and CDR2 are MNHNY and SVGAGI (reference sequence). The V and J ends lost 1 base and 14 bases respectively, with 20 bases between them. The CDR3 consists of 15 residues.

The chain couples TRBV28 to TRBJ1-5; TRBD1 aligns across 7 bases. Germline V gene sequence: CDR1 MDHEN, CDR2 SYDVKM. The CDR3 loop spans 15 amino acids. J lost 5 bases, V lost 3 bases, and 7 bases had no gene match. CDR3 DNA sequence: TGTGCCAGCAGTTTGCCGGGACAGCCGTATCAGCCCCAGCATTTT. Protein: CASSLPGQPYQPQHF.

In this sample, this clone turned up a few times. The chain recombines TRBV14 with TRBJ2-1, with D unclear. V lost 1 base, J lost 6 bases, and 13 bases lay in between. The CDR3 has 15 amino acids. Germline V gene lookup returns CDR1 SGHDN and CDR2 FVKESK. The CDR3 loop is CASSQVPLLGNEQFF. The DNA for the CDR3 is TGTGCCAGCAGCCAAGTTCCACTCCTTGGCAATGAGCAGTTCTTC.

The chain recombines TRBV5-1 with TRBJ2-1; 9 nucleotides match TRBD2. The length of the CDR3 is 15 residues. Germline CDR1 SGHRS, CDR2 YFSETQ. V gave up 5 bases and J gave up 9 bases; unmatched junction bases: 12. CDR3 sequence reads: CASSDPGLALLEQFF. The DNA for the CDR3 is TGCGCCAGCAGTGACCCGGGACTAGCCCTACTTGAGCAGTTCTTC.

The V gene is TRBV13, the J gene TRBJ2-7; 10 bases align to TRBD2. Trimming removed 5 bases from V and 9 bases from J; junction bases left unmatched: 10. Germline CDR1 and CDR2: PRHDT and FYEKMQ (reference sequence). The CDR3 is 14 amino acids. CDR3 protein: CASSPGLADGRQYF. The CDR3 nucleotides read TGTGCCAGCAGCCCCGGACTAGCGGACGGTAGGCAGTACTTC.

The rearrangement uses TRBV12-5 and TRBJ2-7; 9 bases are a match to TRBD2. Germline V gene lookup returns CDR1 LGHNT and CDR2 FRNRAP. V lost 6 bases and J lost 7; bases outside the gene matches: 7. CDR3 length equals 13 residues. The CDR3 protein is CASGASGTAEQYF. The CDR3 region has the DNA TGTGCTAGTGGCGCTAGCGGGACGGCAGAGCAGTACTTC. Based on the CDR3 plus reference TRBV12-5 and TRBJ2-7, the full variable domain is DARVTQTPRHKVTEMGQEVTMRCQPILGHNTVFWYRQTMMQGLELLAYFRNRAPLDDSGMPKDRFSAEMPDATLATLKIQPSEPRDSAVYFCASGASGTAEQYFGPGTRLTVT.

This clone was found once. The V call is TRBV29-1, the J call TRBJ2-1; a possible D gene is TRBD2 (5 bases). The CDR3 is made up of 12 amino acids. In germline, CDR1 is SQVTM, CDR2 ANQGSEA. This CDR3 is CSEADLTNEQFF. The CDR3 coding sequence is TGCAGTGAAGCGGACTTAACCAATGAGCAGTTCTTC.

The chain joins TRBV28 to TRBJ2-7; 7 bases agree with TRBD2. The CDR3 is 14 amino acids. Trimming cost V 4 bases and J 6 bases; bases outside gene matches: 9. The germline gives CDR1 MDHEN, CDR2 SYDVKM. CDR3 DNA: TGTGCCAGCAGTTCACAACCTTGGGAGGGCGAGCAGTACTTC. Its translation is CASSSQPWEGEQYF.

The rearrangement uses TRBV2 and TRBJ1-3; D might be TRBD1 (6 bases). Germline V gene sequence: CDR1 SNHLY, CDR2 FYNNEI. The CDR3 sequence is 15 residues long. V shed 6 bases and J shed 0 bases, with 12 bases lying between them. In DNA, the CDR3 is TGTGCCAGCAGGGTTCAGGGGAGCTCTGGAAACACCATATATTTT. Amino acids: CASRVQGSSGNTIYF.